A selection of T cell receptor beta chains follows, all from one sample in a study of post-analysis software for immune sequencing data. TCRdb used MiXCR to reprocess the PCR reads, holding one entry per CDR3 protein. The table shows roughly 400,000 distinct CDR3 sequences, with more than 30% occurring only once. Specimen: blood. The receptors were sampled from a girl aged 2-10 years with multiple sclerosis. CDR3s leave out the opening cysteine and the closing phenylalanine or tryptophan. A D gene is named only where the DNA matches it firmly.

TRBJ2-2 | TRBV4-1 | NA | 13 | ASSQGTGPAGELF
TRBJ2-4 | TRBV20-1 | NA | 12 | SVSQGLAKNIQY
TRBJ2-1 | TRBV10-3 | TRBD2 | 13 | AISESTSLSNEQF
TRBJ2-1 | TRBV11-2 | TRBD1 | 13 | ASTRGQGFYNEQF
TRBJ1-5 | TRBV12-3/TRBV12-4 | NA | 11 | ASRWTVNQPQH
TRBJ1-4 | TRBV4-2 | NA | 11 | ASSPQFSEKLF
TRBJ2-5 | TRBV7-2 | NA | 12 | ASSLLRRQETQY
TRBJ2-3 | TRBV3-1 | TRBD2 | 12 | ASSPSGTHDTQY
TRBJ2-2 | TRBV4-1 | NA | 15 | ASSQDRTNLNTGELF
TRBJ2-6 | TRBV12-3/TRBV12-4 | NA | 13 | ASSYPVGGANVLT
TRBJ1-2 | TRBV29-1 | NA | 11 | SVGRGSYYGYT
TRBJ1-2 | TRBV5-5 | NA | 13 | ASSLWQSTSYGYT
TRBJ2-5 | TRBV29-1 | NA | 13 | SVEDQGIWEETQD
TRBJ2-1 | TRBV7-2 | NA | 13 | ASSLDGETVDEQF
TRBJ2-1 | TRBV24-1 | NA | 13 | ATSDSRQGLNPQF
TRBJ2-7 | TRBV12-3/TRBV12-4 | NA | 13 | ASSLPGGGAYEQY
TRBJ2-1 | TRBV7-3 | NA | 13 | ASSLMRVSYNEQF
TRBJ2-4 | TRBV4-3 | NA | 12 | ASSQEGLSNIQY
TRBJ2-5 | TRBV6-5 | TRBD2 | 11 | ASRRAGRETQY
NA | TRBV20-1 | TRBD1 | 11 | SARDRDVYEQY
TRBJ1-2 | TRBV27 | NA | 14 | ASSLQGRASGYGYT
NA | TRBV21-1 | NA | 13 | ASSIYVREGYEQY
TRBJ2-3 | TRBV5-1 | TRBD1 | 13 | ASSLVGTAPDTQY
TRBJ1-5 | TRBV28 | NA | 13 | ASSLYGRGVQPQH
TRBJ2-7 | TRBV4-1 | NA | 14 | ASSLPEGVGDYEQY
TRBJ1-5 | TRBV2 | NA | 13 | ASSEEGFGNQPQH